This T cell receptor beta chain was profiled in a study of blood T cell repertoires in COVID-19. About the research overall: Researchers got acute and convalescent COVID-19 samples from the United States, Italy and Spain.

The V gene's germline CDR1 is SNHLY and CDR2 FYNNEI. CDR3 length equals 14 residues. Trimming took 8 bases from V and 1 from J, leaving 12 bases between them. Enrollment of patients from Seattle took place during active infection, with longitudinal follow-up. Per the original data handling: Reference gene primer amplification gave nucleated cell count estimates. Here immunoSEQ multiplex PCR was the method, and the copy in TCRdb shows in-frame clones only, minus some. V and J calls plus clone size are reproduced from that table; the DNA served to infer D and trimming. The sample holds some 500,000 clones, roughly 89% seen once.

The V call is TRBV2, the J call TRBJ2-1, with TRBD2 as a possible D gene (7 bases). This clonotype was sampled from a woman aged 45-65 years with COVID-19, enrolled during active disease. The specimen was peripheral blood. CDR3 DNA sequence: TGTGCCAGCCGAGGGGGGGCTTCCTACAATGAGCAGTTCTTC. Its protein is CASRGGASYNEQFF.